This TCR beta chain appears in the sequencing data of a study of cytomegalovirus exposure and HLA in healthy donors. Study overall: Genetic ancestry analysis placed about 84% of the 400 or so donors that were genotyped in the Caucasian-associated cluster. Whole-study results and caveats: Cytomegalovirus status, reportedly, was diagnosed with high specificity and sensitivity by the classifier. The study labeled 164 TCR beta chains cytomegalovirus-associated.

In the PCR, 60 Vbeta and 13 Jbeta primers were used. TCRdb keeps only in-frame clones here, not all; method: immunoSEQ multiplex PCR. The sample lists some 140,000 clones; around 80% were seen once. Trimming took 4 bases from V and 7 from J; bases not matched to a gene: 9. Germline-derived CDR1 and CDR2 are SGDLS and YYNGEE. The CDR3 is 15 residues long. With respect to this clone: The antigen is undetermined.

The TCR comes from a woman under 30 in good health and CMV-seronegative. What was sequenced was PBMCs. This chain uses TRBV9 with TRBJ2-5, with TRBD2 identical over 11 bases. CDR3 region: CASSPGTSGTGTQYF. The CDR3 coding sequence is TGTGCCAGCAGCCCCGGGACTAGCGGCACAGGGACCCAGTACTTC.